A selection of T cell receptor beta chains follows, all from one sample in a study of tumour-infiltrating T cells in Burkitt lymphoma. This table comes from immunoSEQ multiplex PCR, and its TCRdb copy is limited to in-frame clones, with some not included. The sample includes roughly 2,600 clones, about 85% seen only once; the top ten take 6% to 7.5%. Sequencing was carried out using tumor tissue. The source of these receptors is a human donor with diffuse large B-cell lymphoma. CDR3s include the opening cysteine and the closing phenylalanine or tryptophan. D genes are given only for firm matches. Size is stated for part of the rows, as once, few or many counts, or as a class when the clone is expanded.

CDR3 protein	CDR3 DNA	V gene	J gene	CDR3 length	D gene	clone size
CASSRSAVNYGYTF	TGTGCCAGCAGTAGATCTGCGGTGAACTATGGCTACACCTTC	TRBV6-5	TRBJ1-2	14	-	-
CASSDFGTGNEKLFF	TGTGCCAGCAGTGACTTTGGGACAGGGAACGAAAAACTGTTTTTT	TRBV2	TRBJ1-4	15	TRBD1	-
CASSLITGGTDTQYF	TGTGCCAGCAGCTTAATTACAGGGGGAACAGATACGCAGTATTTT	TRBV7-9	TRBJ2-3	15	TRBD1	-
CASSQISGSSLYGYTF	TGTGCCAGCAGCCAAATTTCAGGATCCAGTCTCTATGGCTACACCTTC	TRBV4-2	TRBJ1-2	16	-	-
CASSFSDGSYEQYF	TGTGCCAGCAGCTTCAGTGACGGCAGCTACGAGCAGTACTTC	TRBV7-9	TRBJ2-7	14	-	-
CASSLGDSYEQYF	TGTGCCAGCAGCTTAGGGGACAGCTACGAGCAGTACTTC	TRBV7-3	TRBJ2-7	13	TRBD1	-
CASSYDRGAYEQYF	TGTGCCAGCAGTTATGACAGGGGAGCCTACGAGCAGTACTTC	TRBV6-5	TRBJ2-7	14	TRBD1	-
CASSFPLSAETGVYEQYF	TGTGCCAGCAGCTTCCCCCTCTCTGCAGAGACAGGGGTCTACGAGCAGTACTTC	TRBV7-9	TRBJ2-7	18	TRBD1	-
CASSQDLGGGTEAFF	TGCGCCAGCAGCCAAGATCTGGGTGGGGGCACTGAAGCTTTCTTT	TRBV4-3	TRBJ1-1	15	-	-
CASSFGQVSNEKLFF	TGTGCCAGCAGCTTCGGACAGGTTTCTAATGAAAAACTGTTTTTT	TRBV7-2	TRBJ1-4	15	TRBD1	-
CSAALVIDGEEDTEAFF	TGCAGCGCCGCTTTAGTCATCGACGGGGAGGAAGACACTGAAGCTTTCTTT	TRBV29-1	TRBJ1-1	17	-	-
CASRDISNYGYTF	TGTGCCAGTCGGGACATCTCTAACTATGGCTACACCTTC	TRBV19	TRBJ1-2	13	-	-
CASNPRDRARVGQFF	TGTGCCAGCAACCCCCGGGACAGGGCAAGGGTTGGGCAGTTCTTC	TRBV2	TRBJ2-1	15	TRBD1	-
CASSLMSGGSTDTQYF	TGTGCCAGCAGCTTAATGTCCGGGGGGAGCACAGATACGCAGTATTTT	TRBV7-3	TRBJ2-3	16	TRBD2	-
CASSQGQQNTEAFF	TGCGCCAGCAGCCAGGGACAGCAGAACACTGAAGCTTTCTTT	TRBV5-1	TRBJ1-1	14	TRBD1	once
CASSGQRGGSAQYF	TGTGCCAGCAGTGGACAGCGGGGCGGGTCAGCGCAGTATTTT	TRBV6-1	TRBJ2-3	14	TRBD2	-
CASSQPDSVRSIYF	TGTGCCAGCAGCCAACCGGACAGCGTCCGATCCATATATTTT	TRBV6-1	TRBJ1-3	14	-	once
CASSIGQGAHNEQFF	TGTGCCAGCAGCATAGGACAGGGGGCGCATAATGAGCAGTTCTTC	TRBV7-9	TRBJ2-1	15	TRBD1	once
CASSLGLYGYTF	TGTGCCAGCAGCTTGGGACTCTATGGCTACACCTTC	TRBV5-5	TRBJ1-2	12	-	once
CASSIQGHEQYF	TGTGCCAGCTCAATACAGGGACACGAGCAGTACTTC	TRBV18	TRBJ2-7	12	-	-
CASSLGGSGANVLTF	TGTGCCAGCAGCTTAGGCGGCTCTGGGGCCAACGTCCTGACTTTC	TRBV11-2	TRBJ2-6	15	-	few
CASSNRRGTDSNQPQHF	TGTGCCAGCAGCAACCGACGAGGGACGGATAGCAATCAGCCCCAGCATTTT	TRBV21-1	TRBJ1-5	17	-	-
CSAKIYEQYF	TGCAGTGCCAAGATCTACGAGCAGTACTTC	TRBV20-1	TRBJ2-7	10	-	-
CASSHSGGGQETQYF	TGTGCCAGCAGCCATAGCGGGGGAGGCCAAGAGACCCAGTACTTC	TRBV7-2	TRBJ2-5	15	TRBD2	-
CASSLGEVLTQYF	TGTGCCAGCAGCTTAGGAGAGGTCCTAACGCAGTATTTT	TRBV11-1	TRBJ2-3	13	-	-
CASSTFWASPAYEQYF	TGTGCCAGTAGTACCTTTTGGGCGTCGCCTGCCTACGAGCAGTACTTC	TRBV19	TRBJ2-7	16	-	-
CASSAGGINEQYF	TGTGCCAGCAGCGCGGGGGGGATCAACGAGCAGTACTTC	TRBV9	TRBJ2-7	13	TRBD2	few
CASLQASGELFF	TGTGCCAGCTTGCAGGCCAGCGGGGAGCTGTTTTTT	TRBV6-5	TRBJ2-2	12	-	-
CASSLGGGQNQPQHF	TGTGCCAGCAGCTTAGGGGGTGGGCAGAATCAGCCCCAGCATTTT	TRBV7-2	TRBJ1-5	15	-	-
CASSFRTGTGELFF	TGTGCCAGCAGTTTTAGGACAGGGACCGGGGAGCTGTTTTTT	TRBV28	TRBJ2-2	14	TRBD1	-
CASSLSWEQGYKQYF	TGTGCCAGCAGTTTATCTTGGGAACAGGGCTACAAGCAGTACTTC	TRBV27	TRBJ2-7	15	-	-
CASSIGSGELFF	TGTGCCAGCAGTATCGGATCCGGGGAGCTGTTTTTT	TRBV27	TRBJ2-2	12	-	large
CASSYGGTGELFF	TGTGCCAGCAGTTACGGGGGCACCGGGGAGCTGTTTTTT	TRBV6-5	TRBJ2-2	13	-	-
CASSLGPTGTHPSYEQYF	TGTGCCAGCAGCTTGGGCCCCACGGGGACCCACCCCTCATACGAGCAGTACTTC	TRBV7-6	TRBJ2-7	18	-	-
CASSFSAESNEKLFF	TGTGCCAGCAGTTTCTCGGCGGAGAGTAATGAAAAACTGTTTTTT	TRBV9	TRBJ1-4	15	-	-
CASSTGTSGSHYEQYF	TGTGCCAGCAGCACCGGGACTAGCGGGAGCCACTACGAGCAGTACTTC	TRBV5-4	TRBJ2-7	16	TRBD2	once
CASSVGQGFQPQHF	TGTGCCAGCAGTGTAGGACAGGGATTTCAGCCCCAGCATTTT	TRBV2	TRBJ1-5	14	TRBD1	-
CASSLTGDVSYEQYF	TGTGCCAGCAGTCTAACAGGGGATGTTTCGTACGAGCAGTACTTC	TRBV9	TRBJ2-7	15	TRBD1	few
CASSPGFQTEYF	TGTGCCAGCTCACCCGGCTTTCAGACAGAGTATTTT	TRBV18	TRBJ2-3	12	-	-
CASSFGTAYGYTF	TGTGCCAGCAGCTTCGGGACAGCATATGGCTACACCTTC	TRBV11-3	TRBJ1-2	13	TRBD1	once
CASSPGLAVQETQYF	TGCGCCAGCAGCCCGGGACTAGCGGTCCAAGAGACCCAGTACTTC	TRBV5-1	TRBJ2-5	15	TRBD2	-
CASSEGTDETQYF	TGTGCCAGCAGTGAAGGGACAGATGAGACCCAGTACTTC	TRBV2	TRBJ2-5	13	-	-
CATSSRTGRARNEQYF	TGTGCCACCAGCAGCCGGACAGGGAGGGCGCGCAACGAGCAGTACTTC	TRBV15	TRBJ2-7	16	-	-
CASSLGAGATYEQYF	TGCGCCAGCAGCTTGGGAGCGGGGGCCACCTACGAGCAGTACTTC	TRBV5-1	TRBJ2-7	15	TRBD2	-
CASSPGQNYEQYF	TGTGCCAGCAGCCCCGGACAGAATTACGAGCAGTACTTC	TRBV7-3	TRBJ2-7	13	-	-
CSGIGNTGELFF	TGCAGCGGGATAGGGAACACCGGGGAGCTGTTTTTT	TRBV29-1	TRBJ2-2	12	-	-
CASSLGRRRPTYEQYF	TGCGCCAGCAGCTTGGGGCGCCGGAGACCCACCTACGAGCAGTACTTC	TRBV5-1	TRBJ2-7	16	-	-
CASSFFSGTNNEQFF	TGTGCCAGCAGCTTTTTTTCAGGGACCAACAATGAGCAGTTCTTC	TRBV11-1	TRBJ2-1	15	-	-
CASSLYVEQFF	TGTGCCAGCAGCTTGTACGTTGAGCAGTTCTTC	TRBV7-2	TRBJ2-1	11	-	-
CASRPGQGFNQPQHF	TGTGCCAGTAGACCGGGACAGGGGTTCAATCAGCCCCAGCATTTT	TRBV19	TRBJ1-5	15	TRBD1	-
CASSLGAGGGHWVQYF	TGTGCCAGCAGCTTAGGGGCAGGGGGGGGCCATTGGGTGCAGTATTTT	TRBV7-2	TRBJ2-3	16	-	-
CASSLPGPEQYF	TGTGCCAGCAGCTTACCGGGACCTGAGCAGTACTTC	TRBV7-2	TRBJ2-7	12	-	few
CASSSAGQGLSGYTF	TGTGCCAGCAGTTCCGCGGGACAGGGGCTAAGTGGCTACACCTTC	TRBV28	TRBJ1-2	15	TRBD1	once
CASRPTGGFTGELFF	TGTGCCAGCAGACCCACAGGGGGGTTCACCGGGGAGTTGTTTTTT	TRBV6-5	TRBJ2-2	15	TRBD1	-
CASSSRLAGGLTDTQYF	TGTGCCAGCAGCTCGCGACTAGCGGGAGGACTCACAGATACGCAGTATTTT	TRBV7-2	TRBJ2-3	17	TRBD2	-
CASSPMTGGDTGELFF	TGTGCCAGCAGCCCAATGACAGGGGGAGACACCGGGGAGCTGTTTTTT	TRBV7-3	TRBJ2-2	16	TRBD1	-
CASSAMVSEKLFF	TGTGCCAGCAGTGCGATGGTCTCGGAAAAACTGTTTTTT	TRBV2	TRBJ1-4	13	-	-
CASSQGQSNEKLFF	TGTGCCAGCAGTCAGGGACAGTCTAATGAAAAACTGTTTTTT	TRBV28	TRBJ1-4	14	TRBD1	once
CASSGGTGGYEQYF	TGTGCCAGCAGTGGCGGGACAGGGGGCTACGAGCAGTACTTC	TRBV6-1	TRBJ2-7	14	TRBD1	-
CASNTPGQETDTQYF	TGTGCCAGCAATACGCCGGGACAAGAGACAGATACGCAGTATTTT	TRBV2	TRBJ2-3	15	-	few